This T cell receptor (beta chain) was documented in a study of cytomegalovirus exposure and HLA in healthy donors. Regarding this clone: Its specificity is not known.

With 60 Vbeta and 13 Jbeta primers, the PCR was carried out. Original processing notes: The count from a later analysis was tens of millions of unique TCR beta chains, some 10 million of them shared. The data were produced by immunoSEQ multiplex PCR, yet TCRdb's version contains in-frame clones alone and is incomplete. The DNA was the basis for D and trimming; V, J and clone size are from that table. With about 48,000 clones in the sample, the ten largest clones hold about 6%. The CDR3 is 13 residues long. Germline CDR1 is SGHNT and CDR2 is YYREEE (reference sequence). Trimming took off 5 bases at V and 4 bases at J, with 13 bases between the two ends. General observations from the study: The study put 150 or so TCR beta chains on its list as cytomegalovirus-associated.

The chain uses TRBV5-4 and TRBJ2-7, with a weak D call TRBD2 (5 bases). The receptor was derived from a male donor in good health and CMV-seropositive. The sequencing input was PBMCs. The CDR3 loop reads CASSPAVGYEQYF. The CDR3 nucleotides read TGTGCCAGCAGTCCAGCGGTTGGGTACGAGCAGTACTTC.